This T cell receptor (beta chain) derives from a study of cytomegalovirus exposure and HLA in healthy donors. At the level of the study: An analysis done earlier identified 100 million to 140 million unique TCR beta sequences from around 180 million T cells. Study-wide findings and caveats: Some V segments, including TRBV6-2 and TRBV6-3, were excluded as indistinguishable.

As for this clone: Its antigen is as yet unknown.

60 Vbeta and 13 Jbeta primers were used in PCR. Clones were read by immunoSEQ multiplex PCR, and TCRdb kept only the in-frame ones, dropping some. Of fewer than 150,000 clones in the sample, 73% are singletons; the top ten hold around an eighth. Germline-derived CDR1 and CDR2 are SGHTA and FQGTGA. The CDR3 is made up of 14 amino acids. J gave up 3 bases and V 3 bases, and 3 bases lay outside the gene matches. The source of this sequence is a human donor in good health. The specimen sequenced was PBMCs. The chain combines TRBV7-3 with TRBJ2-3, with 7 bases lining up with TRBD2. CDR3 amino acids: CASSLGGVTDTQYF. CDR3 in DNA: TGTGCCAGCAGCTTGGGGGGGGTGACAGATACGCAGTATTTT. The full variable domain, completed using reference TRBV7-3 and TRBJ2-3, is GAGVSQTPSNKVTEKGKYVELRCDPISGHTALYWYRQSLGQGPEFLIYFQGTGAADDSGLPNDRFFAVRPEGSVSTLKIQRTERGDSAVYLCASSLGGVTDTQYFGPGTRLTVL.